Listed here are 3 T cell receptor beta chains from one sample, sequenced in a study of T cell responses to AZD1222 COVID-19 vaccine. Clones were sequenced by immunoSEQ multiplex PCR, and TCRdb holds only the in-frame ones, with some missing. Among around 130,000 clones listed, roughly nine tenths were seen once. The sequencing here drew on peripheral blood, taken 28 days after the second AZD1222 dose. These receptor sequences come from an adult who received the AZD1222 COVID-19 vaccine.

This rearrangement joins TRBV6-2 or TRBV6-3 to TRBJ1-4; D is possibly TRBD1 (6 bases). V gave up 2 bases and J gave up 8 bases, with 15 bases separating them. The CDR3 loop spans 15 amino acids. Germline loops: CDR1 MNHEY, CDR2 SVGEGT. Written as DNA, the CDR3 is TGTGCCAGCAGTTACCCCAAAAGGGGGAACGAAAAACTGTTTTTT. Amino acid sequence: CASSYPKRGNEKLFF.

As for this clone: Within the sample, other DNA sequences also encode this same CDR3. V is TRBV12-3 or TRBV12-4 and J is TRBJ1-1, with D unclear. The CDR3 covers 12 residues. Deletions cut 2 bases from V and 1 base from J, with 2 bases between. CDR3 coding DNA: TGTGCCAGCAGTTTAAGGAACACTGAAGCTTTCTTT. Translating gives CASSLRNTEAFF.

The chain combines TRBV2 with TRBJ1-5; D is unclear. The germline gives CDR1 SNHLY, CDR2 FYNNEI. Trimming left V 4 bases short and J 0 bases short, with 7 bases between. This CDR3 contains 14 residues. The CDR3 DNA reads TGTGCCAGCAGTGCCGAACATAGCAATCAGCCCCAGCATTTT. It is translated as CASSAEHSNQPQHF.